This T cell receptor (beta chain) was obtained from a study of blood T cell repertoires in COVID-19. Clones were sequenced by immunoSEQ multiplex PCR, and TCRdb holds only the in-frame ones, with some missing. This table has a few hundred thousand clones, over 70% appearing once. This CDR3 has 14 amino acids. V was shortened by 11 bases and J by 0 bases, with 16 bases between the two germline ends. Germline-derived CDR1 and CDR2 are ENHRY and SYGVKD. The chain combines TRBV10-3 with TRBJ1-1, with D perhaps TRBD1 (6 bases). The sequence was obtained from a middle-aged woman who had been exposed to COVID-19. Specimen: PBMCs or T cells enriched from blood (not recorded which). The CDR3: CAVQGTAMNTEAFF. In nucleotides, the CDR3 is TGTGCCGTCCAGGGGACGGCCATGAACACTGAAGCTTTCTTT.